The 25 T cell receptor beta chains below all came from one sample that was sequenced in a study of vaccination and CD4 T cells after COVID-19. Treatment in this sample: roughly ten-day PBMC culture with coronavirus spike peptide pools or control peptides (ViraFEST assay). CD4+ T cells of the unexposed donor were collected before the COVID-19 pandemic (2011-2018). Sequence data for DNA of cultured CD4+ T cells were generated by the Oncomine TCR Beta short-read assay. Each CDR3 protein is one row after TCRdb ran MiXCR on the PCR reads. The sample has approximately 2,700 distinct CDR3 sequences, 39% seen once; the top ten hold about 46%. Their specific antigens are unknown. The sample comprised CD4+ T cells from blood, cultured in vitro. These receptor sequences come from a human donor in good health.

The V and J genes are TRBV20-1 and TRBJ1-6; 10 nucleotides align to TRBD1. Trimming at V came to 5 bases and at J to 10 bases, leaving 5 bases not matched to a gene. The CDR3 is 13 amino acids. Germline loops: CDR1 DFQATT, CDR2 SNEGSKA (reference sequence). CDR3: CSAPDRGGSPLHF. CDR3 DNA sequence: TGCAGTGCTCCGGACAGGGGGGGATCACCCCTCCACTTT.

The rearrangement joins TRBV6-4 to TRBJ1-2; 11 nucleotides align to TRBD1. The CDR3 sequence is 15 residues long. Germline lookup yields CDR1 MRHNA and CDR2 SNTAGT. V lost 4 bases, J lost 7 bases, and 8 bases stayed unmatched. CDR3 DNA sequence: TGTGCCAGCAGTGCCCCGGGACAGGGGGTGGGTGGCTACACCTTC. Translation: CASSAPGQGVGGYTF.

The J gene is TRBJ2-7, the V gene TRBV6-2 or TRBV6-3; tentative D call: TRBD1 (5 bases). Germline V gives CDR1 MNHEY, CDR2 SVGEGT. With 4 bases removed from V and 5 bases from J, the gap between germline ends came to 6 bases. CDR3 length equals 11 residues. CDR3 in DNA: TGTGCCAGCAGTTTACAGGACGAGCAGTACTTC. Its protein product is CASSLQDEQYF.

The CDR3 protein is CASSPTSGSDSEQFF. The CDR3 region has the DNA TGTGCCAGCAGCCCTACTAGCGGGAGTGACTCTGAGCAGTTCTTC. V and J are TRBV11-3 and TRBJ2-1, with 11 bases fitting TRBD2. Germline loops: CDR1 SGHNT, CDR2 YENEEA. J was trimmed by 9 bases and V by 5 bases; bases with no gene match: 9. The CDR3 runs to 15 residues.

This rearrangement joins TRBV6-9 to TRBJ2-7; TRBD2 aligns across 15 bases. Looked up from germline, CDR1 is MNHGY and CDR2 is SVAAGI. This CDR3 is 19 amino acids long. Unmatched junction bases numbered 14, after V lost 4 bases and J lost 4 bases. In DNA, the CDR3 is TGTGCCAGCAGTTTATTCGTCCCGGGACTAGCGGGAGGTGTATACGAGCAGTACTTC. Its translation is CASSLFVPGLAGGVYEQYF.

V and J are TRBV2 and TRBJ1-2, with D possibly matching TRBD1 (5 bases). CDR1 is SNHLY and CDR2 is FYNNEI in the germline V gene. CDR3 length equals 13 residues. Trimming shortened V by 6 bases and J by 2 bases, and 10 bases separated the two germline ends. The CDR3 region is CASSAGLNYGYTF. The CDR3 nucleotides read TGTGCCAGCAGCGCGGGACTCAACTATGGCTACACCTTC.

The CDR3 here is CASSPARGGGYTF. The CDR3, as DNA: TGTGCCAGCAGCCCGGCTCGAGGGGGTGGCTACACCTTC. The V call is TRBV7-2, the J call TRBJ1-2, with D perhaps TRBD1 (6 bases). This CDR3 has 13 amino acids. Trimming pared 5 bases from V and 7 bases from J, leaving 14 bases between. The germline gives CDR1 SGHTA, CDR2 FQGNSA.

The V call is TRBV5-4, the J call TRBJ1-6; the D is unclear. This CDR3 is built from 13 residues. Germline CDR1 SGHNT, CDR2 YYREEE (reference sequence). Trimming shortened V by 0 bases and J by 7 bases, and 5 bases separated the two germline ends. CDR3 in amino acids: CASSLESNSPLHF. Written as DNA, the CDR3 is TGTGCCAGCAGCTTGGAGTCGAATTCACCCCTCCACTTT.

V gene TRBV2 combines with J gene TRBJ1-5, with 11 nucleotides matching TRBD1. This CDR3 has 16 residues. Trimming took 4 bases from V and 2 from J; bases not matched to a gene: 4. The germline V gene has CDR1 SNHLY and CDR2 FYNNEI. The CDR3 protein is CASSAGTGGGNQPQHF. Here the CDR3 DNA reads TGTGCCAGCAGTGCCGGGACAGGGGGAGGCAATCAGCCCCAGCATTTT.

CDR3 protein: CASSEGTGGNYGYTF. The CDR3 coding sequence is TGTGCCAGCAGCGAGGGGACAGGGGGTAACTATGGCTACACCTTC. The chain recombines TRBV6-2 or TRBV6-3 with TRBJ1-2; the match to TRBD1 covers 11 bases. This CDR3 is built from 15 residues. In germline, CDR1 is MNHEY, CDR2 SVGEGT. The trim removed 6 bases at V and 1 base at J, leaving 4 bases unmatched.

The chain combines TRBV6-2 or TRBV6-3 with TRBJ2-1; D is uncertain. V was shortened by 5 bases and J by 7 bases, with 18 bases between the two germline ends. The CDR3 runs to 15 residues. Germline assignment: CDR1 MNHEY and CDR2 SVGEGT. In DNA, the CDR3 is TGTGCCAGCAGTCGAAAGGGTTGGTTGTTGAATGAGCAGTTCTTC. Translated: CASSRKGWLLNEQFF.

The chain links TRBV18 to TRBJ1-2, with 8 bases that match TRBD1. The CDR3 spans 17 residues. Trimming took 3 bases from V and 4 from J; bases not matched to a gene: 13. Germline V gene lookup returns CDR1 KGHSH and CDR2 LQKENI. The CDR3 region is CASSPRAQGAQLYGYTF. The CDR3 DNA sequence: TGTGCCAGCTCACCCAGGGCTCAGGGGGCACAGCTCTATGGCTACACCTTC.

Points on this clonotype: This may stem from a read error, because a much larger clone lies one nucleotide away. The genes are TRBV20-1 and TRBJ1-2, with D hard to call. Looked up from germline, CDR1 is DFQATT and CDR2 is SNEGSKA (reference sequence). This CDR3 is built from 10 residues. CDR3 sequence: CSTSSPTYTF. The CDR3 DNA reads TGCAGTACTAGTAGCCCGACCTACACCTTC.

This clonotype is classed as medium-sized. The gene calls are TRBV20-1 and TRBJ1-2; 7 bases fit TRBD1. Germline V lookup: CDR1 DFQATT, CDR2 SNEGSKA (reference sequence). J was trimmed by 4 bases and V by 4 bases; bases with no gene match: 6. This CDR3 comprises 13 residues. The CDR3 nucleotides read TGCAGTGCTACGACAGGGAGGGGCTATGGCTACACCTTC. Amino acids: CSATTGRGYGYTF.

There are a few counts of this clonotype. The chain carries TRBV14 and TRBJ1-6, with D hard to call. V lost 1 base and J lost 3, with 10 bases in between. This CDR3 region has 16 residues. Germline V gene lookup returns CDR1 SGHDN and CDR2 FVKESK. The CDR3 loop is CASSQVRCRYNSPLHF. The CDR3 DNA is TGTGCCAGCAGCCAAGTTAGGTGCCGCTATAATTCACCCCTCCACTTT.

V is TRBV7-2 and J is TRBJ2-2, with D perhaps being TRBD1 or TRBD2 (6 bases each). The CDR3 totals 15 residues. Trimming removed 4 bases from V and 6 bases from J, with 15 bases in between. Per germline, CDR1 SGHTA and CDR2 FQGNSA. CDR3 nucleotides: TGTGCCAGCAGCTGGACACTCGGGGGCCCCGGGGAGCTGTTTTTT. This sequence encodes CASSWTLGGPGELFF.

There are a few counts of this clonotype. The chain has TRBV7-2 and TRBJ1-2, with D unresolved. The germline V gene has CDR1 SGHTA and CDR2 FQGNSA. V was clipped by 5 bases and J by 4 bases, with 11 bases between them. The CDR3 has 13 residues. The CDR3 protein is CASSPDISYGYTF. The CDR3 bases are TGTGCCAGCAGCCCCGACATCTCCTATGGCTACACCTTC. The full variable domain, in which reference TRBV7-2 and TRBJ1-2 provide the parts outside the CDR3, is GAGVSQSPSNKVTEKGKDVELRCDPISGHTALYWYRQSLGQGLEFLIYFQGNSAPDKSGLPSDRFSAERTGGSVSTLTIQRTQQEDSAVYLCASSPDISYGYTFGSGTRLTVV.

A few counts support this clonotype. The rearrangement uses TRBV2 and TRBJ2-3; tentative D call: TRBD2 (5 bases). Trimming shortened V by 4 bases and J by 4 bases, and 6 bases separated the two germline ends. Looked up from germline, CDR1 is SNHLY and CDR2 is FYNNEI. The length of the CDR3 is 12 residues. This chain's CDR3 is CASSASPDTQYF. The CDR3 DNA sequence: TGTGCCAGCAGTGCTAGCCCAGATACGCAGTATTTT.

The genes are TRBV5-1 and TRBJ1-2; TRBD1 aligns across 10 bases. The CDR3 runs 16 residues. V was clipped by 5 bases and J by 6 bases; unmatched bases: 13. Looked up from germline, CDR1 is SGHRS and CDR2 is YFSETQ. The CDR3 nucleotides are TGCGCCAGCAGTTCGAACCCGCGGACAGGGGGGCATGGCTACACCTTC. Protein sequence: CASSSNPRTGGHGYTF.

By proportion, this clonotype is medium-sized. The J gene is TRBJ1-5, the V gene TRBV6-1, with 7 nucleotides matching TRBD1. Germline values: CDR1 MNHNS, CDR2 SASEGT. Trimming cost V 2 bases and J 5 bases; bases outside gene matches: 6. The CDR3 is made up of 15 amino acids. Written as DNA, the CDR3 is TGTGCCAGCAGTGAAAGGGAGACAGGGTATCAGCCCCAGCATTTT. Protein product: CASSERETGYQPQHF.

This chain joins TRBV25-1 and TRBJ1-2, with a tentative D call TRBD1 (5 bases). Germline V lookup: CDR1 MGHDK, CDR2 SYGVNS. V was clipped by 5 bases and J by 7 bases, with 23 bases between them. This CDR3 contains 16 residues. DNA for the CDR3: TGTGCCAGCAGTTCCCCCAACCGGGACCCTAGGGGTGGCTACACCTTC. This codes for CASSSPNRDPRGGYTF.

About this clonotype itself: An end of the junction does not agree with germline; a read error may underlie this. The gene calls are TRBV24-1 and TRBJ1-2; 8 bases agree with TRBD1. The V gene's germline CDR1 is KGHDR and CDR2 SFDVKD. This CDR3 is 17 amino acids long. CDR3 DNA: TGTGGCACCAGTGACGACACCGGGACAGGTTTTAACTATGGCTACACCTTC. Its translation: CGTSDDTGTGFNYGYTF.

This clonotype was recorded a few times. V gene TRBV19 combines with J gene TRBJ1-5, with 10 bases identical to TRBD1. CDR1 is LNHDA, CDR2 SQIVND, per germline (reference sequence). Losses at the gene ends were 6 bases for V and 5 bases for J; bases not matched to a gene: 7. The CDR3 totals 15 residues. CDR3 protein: CASSSIGTGDQPQHF. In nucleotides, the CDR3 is TGTGCCAGTAGCAGTATAGGGACAGGGGATCAGCCCCAGCATTTT.

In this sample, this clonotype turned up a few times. The CDR3 sequence: CASSLGLAGVETQYF. CDR3 sequence (DNA): TGTGCCAGCAGCTTAGGACTAGCGGGGGTAGAGACCCAGTACTTC. The chain is built from TRBV7-2 and TRBJ2-5; 12 bases are shared with TRBD2. The CDR3 is made up of 15 amino acids. The J segment lost 4 bases and the V segment lost 1 base, leaving 1 base of the junction unmatched. CDR1 SGHTA and CDR2 FQGNSA come from the germline V gene.

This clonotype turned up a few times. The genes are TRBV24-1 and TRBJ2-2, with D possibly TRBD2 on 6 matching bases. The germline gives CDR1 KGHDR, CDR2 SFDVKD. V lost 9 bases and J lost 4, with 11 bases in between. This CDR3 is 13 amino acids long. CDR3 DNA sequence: TGTGCCACCCGGGGGTATGGCACCGGGGAGCTGTTTTTT. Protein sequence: CATRGYGTGELFF.